A selection of T cell receptor beta chains follows, all from one sample in a study of graft-versus-host responses after intestinal transplantation. Sequenced by immunoSEQ multiplex PCR; TCRdb stores in-frame clones only, minus some. Here the sample spans tens of thousands of clones, roughly 84% being singletons. Their target antigens are unknown. The sample in question was unstimulated CD8+ T cells sorted from spleen or lymph node cells, obtained before transplant. All receptors come from a human donor who was the organ donor for an intestinal transplant. The CDR3 runs from the conserved cysteine through the conserved F or W. A D gene is named only where the DNA matches it firmly. Expanded clones are given a class, and other clones once, few, many or no size at all.

v_call: TRBV27; clone_size: -; d_call: -; j_call: TRBJ2-7; cdr3_aa: CASSLSGPLDQYF; cdr3_nt: TGTGCCAGCAGTTTATCCGGGCCCTTAGACCAGTACTTC
v_call: TRBV4-1; clone_size: -; d_call: -; j_call: TRBJ1-4; cdr3_aa: CASSLYTGPQREKLFF; cdr3_nt: TGCGCCAGCAGCCTCTATACCGGGCCCCAGCGAGAAAAACTGTTTTTT
v_call: TRBV2; clone_size: -; d_call: -; j_call: TRBJ1-1; cdr3_aa: CASTGKDSTEAFF; cdr3_nt: TGTGCCAGCACAGGGAAAGACAGCACTGAAGCTTTCTTT
v_call: TRBV2; clone_size: -; d_call: -; j_call: TRBJ1-3; cdr3_aa: CASSGDTYSSGNTIYF; cdr3_nt: TGTGCCAGCAGTGGGGACACTTACTCTTCTGGAAACACCATATATTTT
v_call: TRBV30; clone_size: -; d_call: TRBD1; j_call: TRBJ2-5; cdr3_aa: CAWNQGEETQYF; cdr3_nt: TGTGCCTGGAACCAGGGGGAAGAGACCCAGTACTTC
v_call: TRBV5-4; clone_size: -; d_call: -; j_call: TRBJ1-1; cdr3_aa: CASSFRLRMNTEAFF; cdr3_nt: TGTGCCAGCAGCTTTCGTTTAAGGATGAACACTGAAGCTTTCTTT
v_call: TRBV7-8; clone_size: -; d_call: -; j_call: TRBJ1-6; cdr3_aa: CASSFWRLNSPLHF; cdr3_nt: TGTGCCAGCAGCTTTTGGAGGCTGAATTCACCCCTCCACTTT
v_call: TRBV4-1; clone_size: -; d_call: -; j_call: TRBJ2-2; cdr3_aa: CASSQDVNGELFF; cdr3_nt: TGCGCCAGCAGCCAAGATGTGAACGGGGAGCTGTTTTTT
v_call: TRBV19; clone_size: -; d_call: TRBD1; j_call: TRBJ2-3; cdr3_aa: CASTRDRGLPDTQYF; cdr3_nt: TGTGCCAGCACCCGAGACAGGGGGCTGCCAGATACGCAGTATTTT
v_call: TRBV9; clone_size: -; d_call: -; j_call: TRBJ2-1; cdr3_aa: CASNREGGPHNEQFF; cdr3_nt: TGTGCCAGCAACCGAGAAGGGGGTCCTCACAATGAGCAGTTCTTC
v_call: TRBV27; clone_size: -; d_call: -; j_call: TRBJ1-5; cdr3_aa: CASSWTGSNQPQHF; cdr3_nt: TGTGCCAGCAGTTGGACGGGTAGCAATCAGCCCCAGCATTTT
v_call: TRBV7-9; clone_size: few; d_call: TRBD1; j_call: TRBJ1-2; cdr3_aa: CASSFGRWMDRVAYGYTF; cdr3_nt: TGTGCCAGCAGCTTTGGGAGATGGATGGACAGGGTCGCCTATGGCTACACCTTC
v_call: TRBV6-1; clone_size: -; d_call: TRBD1; j_call: TRBJ2-7; cdr3_aa: CASSVDREGPYEQYF; cdr3_nt: TGTGCCAGCAGCGTGGACAGGGAAGGACCCTACGAGCAGTACTTC
v_call: TRBV6-5; clone_size: few; d_call: -; j_call: TRBJ2-3; cdr3_aa: CASSYSGQESDTQYF; cdr3_nt: TGTGCCAGCAGTTACTCCGGTCAGGAGTCAGATACGCAGTATTTT
v_call: TRBV11-1; clone_size: -; d_call: -; j_call: TRBJ1-6; cdr3_aa: CASSLGRGNSPLHF; cdr3_nt: TGTGCCAGCAGCTTAGGTCGGGGGAATTCACCCCTCCACTTT
v_call: TRBV19; clone_size: -; d_call: -; j_call: TRBJ1-5; cdr3_aa: CASSITAGNQPQHF; cdr3_nt: TGTGCCAGTAGTATAACAGCAGGCAATCAGCCCCAGCATTTT
v_call: TRBV27; clone_size: -; d_call: TRBD2; j_call: TRBJ2-3; cdr3_aa: CASSSLTLSGGAKDTQYF; cdr3_nt: TGTGCCAGCAGTTCTTTGACCCTTAGCGGGGGGGCCAAAGATACGCAGTATTTT
v_call: TRBV5-1; clone_size: -; d_call: -; j_call: TRBJ1-1; cdr3_aa: CASSLGPNSNTEAFF; cdr3_nt: TGCGCCAGCAGCTTGGGCCCAAACAGCAACACTGAAGCTTTCTTT
v_call: TRBV5-1; clone_size: -; d_call: -; j_call: TRBJ1-1; cdr3_aa: CASRDWDTEAFF; cdr3_nt: TGCGCCAGCAGGGACTGGGACACTGAAGCTTTCTTT
v_call: TRBV27; clone_size: -; d_call: -; j_call: TRBJ1-2; cdr3_aa: CASSFSAAWRYGYTF; cdr3_nt: TGTGCCAGCAGTTTTTCGGCCGCGTGGAGATATGGCTACACCTTC
v_call: TRBV30; clone_size: once; d_call: -; j_call: TRBJ2-7; cdr3_aa: CAWTADSEDSSYEQYF; cdr3_nt: TGTGCCTGGACGGCGGACTCGGAGGACAGCTCCTACGAGCAGTACTTC
v_call: TRBV29-1; clone_size: -; d_call: -; j_call: TRBJ2-7; cdr3_aa: CSVEYWGSNEQYF; cdr3_nt: TGCAGCGTTGAATATTGGGGTTCGAACGAGCAGTACTTC
v_call: TRBV27; clone_size: -; d_call: -; j_call: TRBJ2-1; cdr3_aa: CASSLSYPGSYNEQFF; cdr3_nt: TGTGCCAGCAGTTTATCGTACCCAGGCTCCTACAATGAGCAGTTCTTC
v_call: TRBV5-6; clone_size: -; d_call: -; j_call: TRBJ1-1; cdr3_aa: CASSRLIGRAFF; cdr3_nt: TGTGCCAGCAGCCGGCTTATAGGGAGAGCTTTCTTT
v_call: TRBV27; clone_size: -; d_call: -; j_call: TRBJ2-3; cdr3_aa: CWRLRGGDPTDTQYF; cdr3_nt: TGTTGGCGACTCAGGGGGGGGGATCCCACAGATACGCAGTATTTT
v_call: TRBV5-4; clone_size: -; d_call: -; j_call: TRBJ2-5; cdr3_aa: CASSLVGFQETQYF; cdr3_nt: TGTGCCAGCAGCTTGGTGGGCTTCCAAGAGACCCAGTACTTC
v_call: TRBV5-4; clone_size: -; d_call: -; j_call: TRBJ1-2; cdr3_aa: CASSLDGGADYYGYTF; cdr3_nt: TGTGCCAGCAGCTTAGATGGGGGGGCCGACTACTATGGCTACACCTTC
v_call: TRBV6-1; clone_size: once; d_call: -; j_call: TRBJ2-4; cdr3_aa: CASERGFQGKNIQYF; cdr3_nt: TGTGCCAGCGAGAGGGGGTTCCAGGGGAAAAACATTCAGTACTTC
v_call: TRBV6-4; clone_size: -; d_call: TRBD1; j_call: TRBJ2-3; cdr3_aa: CASSDSGQGADTQYF; cdr3_nt: TGTGCCAGCAGTGACTCGGGACAGGGGGCAGATACGCAGTATTTT
v_call: TRBV18; clone_size: -; d_call: -; j_call: TRBJ2-1; cdr3_aa: CASSPIEGSEEQFF; cdr3_nt: TGTGCCAGCTCACCGATCGAAGGGAGCGAAGAGCAGTTCTTC
v_call: TRBV14; clone_size: -; d_call: -; j_call: TRBJ1-5; cdr3_aa: CASLLPWAYNQPQHF; cdr3_nt: TGTGCCAGCCTGCTTCCGTGGGCTTACAATCAGCCCCAGCATTTT
v_call: TRBV2; clone_size: -; d_call: TRBD2; j_call: TRBJ2-5; cdr3_aa: CASTQRGAGQTQYF; cdr3_nt: TGTGCCAGCACACAGCGGGGGGCCGGACAGACCCAGTACTTC
v_call: TRBV19; clone_size: -; d_call: -; j_call: TRBJ1-2; cdr3_aa: CAIPSEGPYGYTF; cdr3_nt: TGTGCCATCCCCTCAGAGGGACCTTACGGCTACACCTTC
v_call: TRBV6-5; clone_size: -; d_call: -; j_call: TRBJ2-7; cdr3_aa: CASRLDREVSYEQYF; cdr3_nt: TGTGCCAGCAGGCTCGACAGGGAGGTCTCCTACGAGCAGTACTTC
v_call: TRBV27; clone_size: -; d_call: TRBD1; j_call: TRBJ1-1; cdr3_aa: CASSSTGGNTEAFF; cdr3_nt: TGTGCCAGCAGTTCAACAGGGGGGAACACTGAAGCTTTCTTT
v_call: TRBV18; clone_size: -; d_call: -; j_call: TRBJ2-7; cdr3_aa: CASSPGLENEQYF; cdr3_nt: TGTGCCAGCTCACCCGGACTTGAAAACGAGCAGTACTTC
v_call: TRBV27; clone_size: -; d_call: -; j_call: TRBJ2-7; cdr3_aa: CASSLSPLGASYEQYF; cdr3_nt: TGTGCCAGCAGTTTATCACCCCTTGGGGCATCCTACGAGCAGTACTTC
v_call: TRBV7-9; clone_size: -; d_call: -; j_call: TRBJ2-1; cdr3_aa: CASSERPLANLENEQFF; cdr3_nt: TGTGCCAGCAGCGAAAGACCTCTAGCGAATCTTGAGAATGAGCAGTTCTTC
v_call: TRBV29-1; clone_size: -; d_call: TRBD2; j_call: TRBJ2-5; cdr3_aa: CSVEGSAGGSETQYF; cdr3_nt: TGCAGCGTTGAAGGATCAGCGGGGGGGTCGGAGACCCAGTACTTC
v_call: TRBV10-2; clone_size: -; d_call: -; j_call: TRBJ1-1; cdr3_aa: CASSLTVIEAFF; cdr3_nt: TGCGCCAGCAGTTTGACAGTTATTGAAGCTTTCTTT
v_call: TRBV10-2; clone_size: -; d_call: -; j_call: TRBJ2-3; cdr3_aa: CASRGLGTDTQYF; cdr3_nt: TGCGCCAGCAGGGGGCTAGGCACAGATACGCAGTATTTT
v_call: TRBV15; clone_size: -; d_call: -; j_call: TRBJ2-1; cdr3_aa: CATSRDLTAVNNEQFF; cdr3_nt: TGTGCCACCAGCAGAGATCTCACGGCAGTTAACAATGAGCAGTTCTTC
v_call: TRBV5-8; clone_size: few; d_call: TRBD2; j_call: TRBJ2-7; cdr3_aa: CASSYSGGHSSYEQYF; cdr3_nt: TGTGCCAGCAGCTATAGCGGGGGACACAGCTCCTACGAGCAGTACTTC
v_call: TRBV4-1; clone_size: few; d_call: TRBD1; j_call: TRBJ2-7; cdr3_aa: CASSQVTGTEDEQYF; cdr3_nt: TGCGCCAGCAGCCAAGTCACCGGGACAGAGGACGAGCAGTACTTC
v_call: TRBV5-6; clone_size: -; d_call: -; j_call: TRBJ1-1; cdr3_aa: CASSLVVAGGTEAFF; cdr3_nt: TGTGCCAGCAGCTTGGTGGTGGCCGGCGGGACTGAAGCTTTCTTT
v_call: TRBV28; clone_size: once; d_call: TRBD1; j_call: TRBJ1-6; cdr3_aa: CATFGDREVFNSPLHF; cdr3_nt: TGTGCCACCTTCGGGGACAGGGAAGTATTTAATTCACCCCTCCACTTT
v_call: TRBV5-1; clone_size: -; d_call: -; j_call: TRBJ1-3; cdr3_aa: CASSLSRAGNTIYF; cdr3_nt: TGCGCCAGCAGCTTAAGTAGGGCCGGAAACACCATATATTTT
v_call: TRBV4-1; clone_size: -; d_call: TRBD1; j_call: TRBJ1-6; cdr3_aa: CASSHPIGGQGTNSPLHF; cdr3_nt: TGCGCCAGCAGCCACCCTATTGGGGGACAGGGTACCAATTCACCCCTCCACTTT
v_call: TRBV4-1; clone_size: -; d_call: -; j_call: TRBJ1-1; cdr3_aa: CASSRGGDTEAFF; cdr3_nt: TGCGCCAGCAGCCGGGGGGGAGACACTGAAGCTTTCTTT
v_call: TRBV6-1; clone_size: -; d_call: TRBD1; j_call: TRBJ1-1; cdr3_aa: CASTRGQEAFF; cdr3_nt: TGTGCCAGCACCCGGGGACAGGAAGCTTTCTTT
v_call: TRBV6-4; clone_size: medium-sized; d_call: -; j_call: TRBJ2-1; cdr3_aa: CASSDGGPYNEQFF; cdr3_nt: TGTGCCAGCAGTGACGGGGGGCCCTACAATGAGCAGTTCTTC
v_call: TRBV28; clone_size: few; d_call: -; j_call: TRBJ1-1; cdr3_aa: CASSLTLGGAEAFF; cdr3_nt: TGTGCCAGCAGTTTAACTCTGGGGGGGGCTGAAGCTTTCTTT
v_call: TRBV30; clone_size: once; d_call: -; j_call: TRBJ1-1; cdr3_aa: CAWSVLGGITEAFF; cdr3_nt: TGTGCCTGGAGTGTACTGGGGGGAATCACTGAAGCTTTCTTT
v_call: TRBV4-1; clone_size: -; d_call: -; j_call: TRBJ1-2; cdr3_aa: CASSQTDSLLSLSGYTF; cdr3_nt: TGCGCCAGCAGCCAGACGGACAGCTTATTGAGCTTGAGTGGCTACACCTTC
v_call: TRBV27; clone_size: -; d_call: -; j_call: TRBJ2-7; cdr3_aa: CASSLDGFYEQYF; cdr3_nt: TGTGCCAGCAGTTTAGACGGCTTCTACGAGCAGTACTTC